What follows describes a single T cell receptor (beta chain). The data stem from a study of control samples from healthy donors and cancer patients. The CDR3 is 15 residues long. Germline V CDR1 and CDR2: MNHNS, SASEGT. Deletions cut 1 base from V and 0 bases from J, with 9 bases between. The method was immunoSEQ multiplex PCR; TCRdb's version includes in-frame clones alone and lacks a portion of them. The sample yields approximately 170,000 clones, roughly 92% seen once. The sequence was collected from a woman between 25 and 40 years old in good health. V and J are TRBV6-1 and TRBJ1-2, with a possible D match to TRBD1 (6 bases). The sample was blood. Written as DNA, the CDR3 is TGTGCCAGCAGTGAAGAGGGGGTAGCTAACTATGGCTACACCTTC. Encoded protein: CASSEEGVANYGYTF.